This T cell receptor beta chain was captured in a study of PD-L1 blockade in urothelial cancer. Overall study context: Patients took up atezolizumab around 2014 at 1,200 mg intravenously every 3 weeks. Points from the study as a whole: Blood clones associated with the tumor expanded more at 3 weeks in durable-benefit patients.

Worth noting for this clone: Its antigen is as yet unknown.

The number of samples from each patient was between 1 and 8, taken pretreatment and on-treatment. Every PCR got spiked synthetic TCR analog templates. Some clones are missing from TCRdb's copy, which holds only in-frame ones; the method was immunoSEQ multiplex PCR. The sample records 35,000 to 40,000 clones, around 90% being singletons. The V gene lost 5 bases and the J gene lost 0 bases, with 12 bases spanning the gap. Germline V gene sequence: CDR1 SGHRS, CDR2 YFSETQ. CDR3 length: 15 amino acids. The chain joins TRBV5-1 to TRBJ1-5, with D tentatively TRBD1 (5 bases). The receptor was isolated from a man between 65 and 85 years old with urothelial cancer. The sequenced sample was PBMCs, obtained around atezolizumab (anti-PD-L1) treatment. For the CDR3, the DNA is TGCGCCAGCAGAATCGGGGGTGATAGCAATCAGCCCCAGCATTTT. Translating it yields CASRIGGDSNQPQHF.